This entry lists 5 T cell receptor beta chains sequenced from one sample in a study of T cells in Graves' hyperthyroidism and ophthalmopathy. The TCR beta CDR3 regions underwent amplification using RNA transcripts as the source. The TCR CDR3 first-round RT-PCR relied on the HTBI primer set. A single record per CDR3 protein comes from TCRdb applying MiXCR to the multiplex PCR reads. The repertoire has roughly 290,000 distinct CDR3 sequences, roughly 15% of them found once; the top ten carry almost 8%. The specimen was blood. These receptors all come from a woman aged 25 to 39 with Graves' hyperthyroidism that later progressed to Graves' ophthalmopathy.

Only a few counts were recorded for this clonotype. J is TRBJ2-1 and V is TRBV5-1; the D is unclear. Germline V gives CDR1 SGHRS, CDR2 YFSETQ. V dropped 3 bases and J dropped 0 bases, with 13 bases sitting between them. This CDR3 region has 16 residues. The CDR3 coding sequence is TGCGCCAGCAGCTGGACGACAACCTCCTCCTACAATGAGCAGTTCTTC. This encodes CASSWTTTSSYNEQFF.

This clonotype was seen only a few times. The gene calls are TRBV5-6 and TRBJ1-2; D gene ambiguous. CDR1 is SGHDT and CDR2 is YYEEEE in the germline V gene. This CDR3 has 13 amino acids. The V end lost 0 bases, the J end lost 2 bases, and 5 bases lay between the germline ends. CDR3 in amino acids: CASSLELNYGYTF. The CDR3 DNA is TGTGCCAGCAGCTTGGAGCTCAACTATGGCTACACCTTC. The variable domain in full, with the rest retrieved from reference TRBV5-6 and TRBJ1-2, is DAGVTQSPTHLIKTRGQQVTLRCSPKSGHDTVSWYQQALGQGPQFIFQYYEEEERQRGNFPDRFSGHQFPNYSSELNVNALLLGDSALYLCASSLELNYGYTFGSGTRLTVV.

This clonotype was seen a few times. A read error may explain this, as a much larger clone is one base away. The chain links TRBV20-1 to TRBJ2-7; D is unresolved. CDR1 and CDR2 from the germline V gene are DFQATT and SNEGSKA (reference sequence). The CDR3 consists of 11 residues. The V end was cut by 6 bases, the J end by 5 bases, with 11 bases between. Here the CDR3 reads CSAATHHEQYF. The CDR3, as DNA: TGCAGTGCCGCGACACACCACGAGCAGTACTTC.

In its sample, this clonotype was seen a few times. The V call is TRBV29-1, the J call TRBJ1-1; a possible D gene is TRBD1 (6 bases). V shed 2 bases and J shed 0 bases, with 16 bases lying between them. There are 16 residues in the CDR3. Per the germline V gene, CDR1 is SQVTM and CDR2 is ANQGSEA. DNA for the CDR3: TGCAGCGTTGAAAGGGGGGGGGATGTGATGAACACTGAAGCTTTCTTT. As protein: CSVERGGDVMNTEAFF.

The table lists this clonotype with many counts. The chain couples TRBV12-3 or TRBV12-4 to TRBJ2-7; D gene uncertain. This CDR3 spans 15 amino acids. V lost 5 bases and J lost 3, with 17 bases in between. CDR3 residues: CASSPVRQLLYEQYF. The CDR3 DNA reads TGTGCCAGCAGTCCGGTACGGCAACTGCTCTACGAGCAGTACTTC.